This TCR beta chain was captured in a study of blood T cell repertoires in COVID-19. The method was immunoSEQ multiplex PCR; TCRdb's version includes in-frame clones alone and lacks a portion of them. Found here are around 160,000 clones, roughly 80% of them singletons; the top ten hold 35% to 40%. Germline loops: CDR1 LNHDA, CDR2 SQIVND (reference sequence). Trimming took off 5 bases at V and 0 bases at J, with 11 bases between the two ends. CDR3 size: 15 residues. The chain links TRBV19 to TRBJ2-1; D perhaps matches TRBD1 (6 bases). Sequenced input: peripheral blood. The sequence came from a human donor in a cohort sampled during active COVID-19. In DNA form, the CDR3 reads TGTGCCAGTAGTGGGGGACACCACTCCTACAATGAGCAGTTCTTC. The encoded protein is CASSGGHHSYNEQFF.